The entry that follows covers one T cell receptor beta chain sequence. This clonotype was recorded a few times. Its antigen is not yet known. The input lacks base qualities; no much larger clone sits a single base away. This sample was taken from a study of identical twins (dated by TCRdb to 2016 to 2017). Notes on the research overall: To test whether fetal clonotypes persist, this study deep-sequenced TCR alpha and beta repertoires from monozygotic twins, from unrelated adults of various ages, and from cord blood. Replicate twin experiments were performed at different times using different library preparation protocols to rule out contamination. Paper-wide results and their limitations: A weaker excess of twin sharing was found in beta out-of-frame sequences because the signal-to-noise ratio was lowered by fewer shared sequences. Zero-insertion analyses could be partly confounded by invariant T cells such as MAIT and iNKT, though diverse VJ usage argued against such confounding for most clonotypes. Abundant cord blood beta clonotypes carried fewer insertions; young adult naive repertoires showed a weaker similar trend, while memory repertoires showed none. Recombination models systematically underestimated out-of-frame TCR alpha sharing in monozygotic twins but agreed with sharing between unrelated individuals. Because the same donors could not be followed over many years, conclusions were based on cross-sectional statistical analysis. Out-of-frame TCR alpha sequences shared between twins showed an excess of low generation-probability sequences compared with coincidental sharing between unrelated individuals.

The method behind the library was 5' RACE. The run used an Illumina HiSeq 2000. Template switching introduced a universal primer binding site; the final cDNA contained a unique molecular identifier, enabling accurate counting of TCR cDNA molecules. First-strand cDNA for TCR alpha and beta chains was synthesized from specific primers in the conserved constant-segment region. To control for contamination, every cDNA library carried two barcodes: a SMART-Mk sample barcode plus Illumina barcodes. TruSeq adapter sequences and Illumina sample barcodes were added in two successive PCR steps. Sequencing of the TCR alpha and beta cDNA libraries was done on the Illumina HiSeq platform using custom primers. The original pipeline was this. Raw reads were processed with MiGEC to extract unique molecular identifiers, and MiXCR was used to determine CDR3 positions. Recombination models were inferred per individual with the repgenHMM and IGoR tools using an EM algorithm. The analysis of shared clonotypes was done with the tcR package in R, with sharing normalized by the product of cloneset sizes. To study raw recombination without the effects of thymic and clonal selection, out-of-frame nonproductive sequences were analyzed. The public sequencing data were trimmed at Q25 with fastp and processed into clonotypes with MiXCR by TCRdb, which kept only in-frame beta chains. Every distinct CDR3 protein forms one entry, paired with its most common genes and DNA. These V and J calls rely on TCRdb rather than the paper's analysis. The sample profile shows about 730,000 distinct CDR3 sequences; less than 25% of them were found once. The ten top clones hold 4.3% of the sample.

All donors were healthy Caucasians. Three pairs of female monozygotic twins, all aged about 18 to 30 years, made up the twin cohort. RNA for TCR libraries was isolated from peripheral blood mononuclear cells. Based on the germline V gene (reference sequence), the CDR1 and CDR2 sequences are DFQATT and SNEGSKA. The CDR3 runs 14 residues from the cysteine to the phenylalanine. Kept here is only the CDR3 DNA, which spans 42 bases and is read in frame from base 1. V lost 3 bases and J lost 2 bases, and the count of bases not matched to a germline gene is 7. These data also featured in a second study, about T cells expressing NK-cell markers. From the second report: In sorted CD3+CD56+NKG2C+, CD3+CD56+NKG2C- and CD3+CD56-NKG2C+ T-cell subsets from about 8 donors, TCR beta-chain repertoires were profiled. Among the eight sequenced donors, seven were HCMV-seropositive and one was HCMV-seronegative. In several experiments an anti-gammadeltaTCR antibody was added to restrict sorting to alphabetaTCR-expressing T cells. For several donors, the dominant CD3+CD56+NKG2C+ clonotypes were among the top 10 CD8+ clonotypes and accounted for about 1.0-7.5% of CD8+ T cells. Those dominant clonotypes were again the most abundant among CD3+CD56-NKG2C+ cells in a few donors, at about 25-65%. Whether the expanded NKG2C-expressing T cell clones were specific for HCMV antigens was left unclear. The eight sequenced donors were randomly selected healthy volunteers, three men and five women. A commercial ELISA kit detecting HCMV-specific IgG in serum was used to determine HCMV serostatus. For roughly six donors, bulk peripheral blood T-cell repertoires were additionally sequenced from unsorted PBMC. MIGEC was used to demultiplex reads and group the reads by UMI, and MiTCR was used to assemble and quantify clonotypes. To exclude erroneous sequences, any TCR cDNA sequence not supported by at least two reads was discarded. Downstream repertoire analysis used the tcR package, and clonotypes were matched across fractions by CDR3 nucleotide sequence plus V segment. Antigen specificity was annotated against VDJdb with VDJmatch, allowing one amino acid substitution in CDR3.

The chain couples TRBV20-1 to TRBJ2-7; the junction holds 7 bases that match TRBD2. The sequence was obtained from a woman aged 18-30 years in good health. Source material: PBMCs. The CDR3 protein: CSARGRAGAYEQYF. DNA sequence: TGCAGTGCTAGGGGGAGGGCGGGGGCCTACGAGCAGTACTTC.